This T cell receptor beta chain was captured by sequencing in a study of regulatory T cells in long-lasting Graves disease (dated by TCRdb to the early 2020s). General notes on the study: Newly diagnosed Graves' disease patients had taken antithyroid drugs for less than 3 months. This study used TCR sequencing and RNA sequencing of peripheral blood to compare persistent Graves' disease patients against newly diagnosed Graves' disease patients. The study was conducted in China and was registered as a clinical trial. A total of around 35 samples were covered by TCR sequencing, comprising some 13 persistent and 20 or so newly diagnosed Graves' disease patients. Overall results and qualifications from the work: Persistent disease showed preferential use of TRBV28, TRBJ1-2 and TRBJ2-5, whereas newly diagnosed disease favored TRBV20-1 and TRBJ2-1. Only the TCR beta chain was sequenced and analyzed. Because the primary lesion, thyroid tissue, could not be accessed, the study looked at peripheral blood alone. Compared with newly diagnosed patients, patients with persistent Graves' disease had lower TCR Shannon entropy and fewer highly expanded clones, which suggests clonal expansion. The authors noted that the small sample size was a limitation that may lower accuracy. Persistent patients shared more public clonotypes among themselves (over 2,500) than newly diagnosed patients did (about 970).

Regarding this clonotype: Its antigen remains unidentified. One base away there is no much larger clone; base qualities are not given.

The time point label on this specimen signifies: newly diagnosed GD, antithyroid drugs for less than 3 months. For both TCR sequencing and RNA sequencing, RNA was extracted from PBMCs in TRIzol. The diagnosis of Graves' disease followed American Thyroid Association guidelines. The patients came from an endocrinology department in Xi'an, China. Each patient gave around 9.2 milliliters of peripheral blood, collected in an EDTA anticoagulant tube. Ficoll Paque Plus density gradient separation was used to isolate PBMCs, and no further T cell sorting was done. An Agilent 2100 Bioanalyzer and agarose gel were used to check RNA quality, while a NanoDrop 2000 measured RNA concentration. CDR1 and CDR2 were assigned from the germline V gene (reference sequence) as LNHDA and SQIVND. Reading from cysteine to phenylalanine, the CDR3 counts 15 amino acids. The retained sequence is limited to the CDR3, 45 bases, with the frame set at the first base. The V end loses 2 bases and the J end loses 7 bases, and a stretch of 12 bases separates them.

Libraries were built with multiplex PCR. Sequencing was carried out with an Illumina HiSeq 4000. CDR3 regions were amplified by Arm-PCR with iRepertoire HTBI primers to construct TCR beta libraries. Before sequencing, the PCR products underwent gel purification. As for the original processing: A total of roughly 67 TRBV and 14 TRBJ segments were identified across samples and were used for gene usage analysis of CDR3 amino acid clonotypes. COPE and FqMerger were used to merge filtered high-quality paired reads into contigs. BLAST was used to align contigs to IMGT TRBV, TRBD and TRBJ reference genes, and CDR3 was defined according to IMGT. Highly expanded clones were defined as clonotypes with a frequency above 0.1%. Repertoire diversity was measured by Shannon entropy, and V-J evenness by the Gini coefficient. A clonotype found in more than one individual was treated as public. The public reads were run again by TCRdb, first through fastp at Q25 and then through MiXCR, and only productive beta chains were kept. Each record represents a unique CDR3 protein, reported with the most common genes and DNA among its rows. TCRdb assigned the V and J calls; the authors' analysis was not used. The sample table holds roughly 560,000 distinct CDR3 sequences, of which approximately 12% were seen once. 8.9% of the sample belongs to the ten largest clones.

These sequences were also reported in another study, on T cells in Graves' hyperthyroidism and ophthalmopathy. As noted in the second study: Stable Graves' hyperthyroidism was defined as the absence of progression to ophthalmopathy over 18 months of follow-up. Hyperthyroidism patients were aged 18 to 65 years and newly diagnosed, with disease duration of less than 2 months. The study excluded patients with uncontrolled infections, other autoimmune diseases, pregnancy or lactation. Diagnoses were established on the basis of clinical symptoms, serum thyroxine and TRAb, thyroid ultrasound, and orbital computed tomography. The first round of RT-PCR for the TCR CDR3 was performed with the HTBI primer set and the Qiagen OneStep RT-PCR kit. Most expanded thyroid clonotypes (frequency above 0.001) were also detected in blood, suggesting blood repertoires may reflect thyroid immune responses. In cross-validation, a model built on a 13 V-J signature told ophthalmopathy apart from stable hyperthyroidism with 87.88% sensitivity and about 81% specificity, and in testing the same model reached 80%/75%. In validation, the model predicted progression to ophthalmopathy a median of roughly six months before onset, with roughly 70% sensitivity and roughly 79% specificity. TCR V-J signatures able to tell the groups apart were searched for in a discovery cohort of around 95 patients, of whom around 42 had Graves' ophthalmopathy and some 60 had stable Graves' hyperthyroidism. Prospective prediction of ophthalmopathy was tested in an independent validation cohort consisting of some 20 hyperthyroidism patients and 15 or so patients who later progressed to ophthalmopathy. The approximately 90 discovery patients were divided at random into training and test sets in a 7:3 ratio. Thyroid tissue and blood T-cell repertoires from six Graves' hyperthyroidism patients were also compared in the study. After blood sampling, hyperthyroidism patients were treated with methimazole at a starting dose of 30 mg daily, and ophthalmopathy patients were treated with high-dose intravenous methylprednisolone. The libraries were constructed in a second round of multiplex PCR and then size-selected and purified. Paired-end sequencing of the libraries was performed with 100 bp reads on an Illumina HiSeq2000. SOAPnuke was used to process the raw data, throwing out any read that contained adapters or uncalled bases, had a mean Phred below 15, or lacked an exact constant-primer or identifier match. High-quality paired reads were merged with COPE v1.2.5, and unique nucleotide sequences were defined as clonotypes. Clonotypes were aligned to IMGT TRBV, TRBD and TRBJ reference segments using MiTCR v1.1. The analysis included only V-J combinations with a frequency above 0.0001, which together covered approximately 99% of the repertoires. A TCS score was defined as the ratio between F50 (clonal expansion) and ExV (chaos), using BLOSUM62-based TCRdist between CDR3 peptides within each V-J. Welch's t-statistics and random forest reduced 450 to 600 V-J features to 10 to 15, which were used in a naive Bayes classifier (R e1071). No statistical method was used to set the sample size in advance, and investigators knew the group allocation. The paper describes TCR Vbeta CDR3 sequencing of 140 or so peripheral blood samples, made up of 43 ophthalmopathy patients, around 78 hyperthyroidism patients and 17 progressor patients.

This sequence was found in a woman aged 30 to 39 with Graves disease. Donor details come from another sample of the same person, matched by shared clones. The sequences come from peripheral blood mononuclear cells (PBMCs), collected at new diagnosis, from a patient treated with antithyroid drugs. The rearrangement joined TRBV19 to TRBJ1-6, with the D segment identity uncertain. The CDR3 in this case is CASSIRASSNSPLHF. The DNA is TGTGCCAGTAGTATAAGGGCCTCTTCCAATTCACCCCTCCACTTT.